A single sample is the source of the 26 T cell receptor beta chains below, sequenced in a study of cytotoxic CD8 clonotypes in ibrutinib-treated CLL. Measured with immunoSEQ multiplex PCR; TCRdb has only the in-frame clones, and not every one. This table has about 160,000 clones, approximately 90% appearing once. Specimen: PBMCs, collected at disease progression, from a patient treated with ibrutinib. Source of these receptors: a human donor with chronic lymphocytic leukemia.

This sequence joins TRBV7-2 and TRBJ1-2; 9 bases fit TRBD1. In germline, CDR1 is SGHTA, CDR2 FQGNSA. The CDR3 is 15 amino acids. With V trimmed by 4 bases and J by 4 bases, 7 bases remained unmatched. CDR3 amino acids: CASSYWDREIYGYTF. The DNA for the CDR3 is TGTGCCAGCAGCTACTGGGACAGGGAGATCTATGGCTACACCTTC.

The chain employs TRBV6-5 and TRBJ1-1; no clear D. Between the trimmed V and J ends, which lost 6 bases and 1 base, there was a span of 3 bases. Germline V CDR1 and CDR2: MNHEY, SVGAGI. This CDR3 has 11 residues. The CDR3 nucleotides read TGTGCCAGCAGGGAGAACACTGAAGCTTTCTTT. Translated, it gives CASRENTEAFF.

For the CDR3, the DNA is TGTGCCAGCAGTCTTCTTTTGGTCATGAACACTGAAGCTTTCTTT. Its protein product is CASSLLLVMNTEAFF. V and J are TRBV28 and TRBJ1-1; D not resolved. The CDR3 consists of 15 residues. Trimming removed 5 bases from V and 0 bases from J, with 13 bases in between. CDR1 is MDHEN and CDR2 is SYDVKM in the germline V gene.

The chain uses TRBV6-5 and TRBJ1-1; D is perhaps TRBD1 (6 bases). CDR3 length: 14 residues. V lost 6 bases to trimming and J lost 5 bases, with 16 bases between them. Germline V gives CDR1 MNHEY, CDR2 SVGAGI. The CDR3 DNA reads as TGTGCCAGCAGGGTCGCAGGGGAGTGGACTGAAGCTTTCTTT. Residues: CASRVAGEWTEAFF.

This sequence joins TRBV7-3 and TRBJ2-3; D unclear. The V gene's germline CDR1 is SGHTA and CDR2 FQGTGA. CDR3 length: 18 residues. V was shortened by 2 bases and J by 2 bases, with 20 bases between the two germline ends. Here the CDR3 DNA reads TGTGCCAGCAGCTTACGCCCGACTGCTCCCACTAACACAGATACGCAGTATTTT. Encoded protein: CASSLRPTAPTNTDTQYF.

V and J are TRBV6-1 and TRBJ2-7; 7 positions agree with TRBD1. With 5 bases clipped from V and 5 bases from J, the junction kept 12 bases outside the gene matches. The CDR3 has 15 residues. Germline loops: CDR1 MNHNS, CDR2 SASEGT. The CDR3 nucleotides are TGTGCCAGCAGTAAAAACAGGGGCCTTCGGGACGAGCAGTACTTC. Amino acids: CASSKNRGLRDEQYF.

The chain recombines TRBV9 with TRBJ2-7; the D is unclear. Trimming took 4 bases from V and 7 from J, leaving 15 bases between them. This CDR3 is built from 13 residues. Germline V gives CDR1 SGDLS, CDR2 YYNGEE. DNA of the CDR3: TGTGCCAGCAGCCCCGCTCCTATGAGTGAGCAGTACTTC. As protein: CASSPAPMSEQYF.

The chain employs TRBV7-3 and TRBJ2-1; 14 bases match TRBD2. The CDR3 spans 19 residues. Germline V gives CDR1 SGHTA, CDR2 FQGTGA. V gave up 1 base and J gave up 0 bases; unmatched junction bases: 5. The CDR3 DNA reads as TGTGCCAGCAGCTTAAGTATCGGGACTAGCGGGAGCTCCTACAATGAGCAGTTCTTC. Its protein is CASSLSIGTSGSSYNEQFF.

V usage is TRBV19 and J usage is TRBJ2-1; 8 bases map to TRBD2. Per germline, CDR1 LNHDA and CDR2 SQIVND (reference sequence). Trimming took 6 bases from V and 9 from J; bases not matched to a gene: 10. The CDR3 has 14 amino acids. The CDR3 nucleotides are TGTGCCAGTAGAGTCCAGCGGGAGTCCGGTGAGCAGTTCTTC. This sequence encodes CASRVQRESGEQFF.

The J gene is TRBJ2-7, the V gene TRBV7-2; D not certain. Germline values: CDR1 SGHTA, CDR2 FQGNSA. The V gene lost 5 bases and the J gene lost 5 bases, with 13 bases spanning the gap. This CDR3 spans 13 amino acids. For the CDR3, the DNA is TGTGCCAGCAGCCCAGAGTGGCTAAACGAGCAGTACTTC. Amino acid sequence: CASSPEWLNEQYF.

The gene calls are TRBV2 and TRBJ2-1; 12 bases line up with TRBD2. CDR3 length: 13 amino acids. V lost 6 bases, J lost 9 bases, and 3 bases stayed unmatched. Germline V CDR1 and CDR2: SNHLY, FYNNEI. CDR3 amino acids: CASRGLAGSEQFF. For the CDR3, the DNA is TGTGCCAGCAGGGGACTAGCGGGTAGTGAGCAGTTCTTC.

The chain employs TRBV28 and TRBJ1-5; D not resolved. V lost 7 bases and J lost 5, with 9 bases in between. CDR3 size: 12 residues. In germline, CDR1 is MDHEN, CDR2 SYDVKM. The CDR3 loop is CASMVSDQPQHF. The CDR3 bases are TGTGCCAGCATGGTGTCTGATCAGCCCCAGCATTTT.

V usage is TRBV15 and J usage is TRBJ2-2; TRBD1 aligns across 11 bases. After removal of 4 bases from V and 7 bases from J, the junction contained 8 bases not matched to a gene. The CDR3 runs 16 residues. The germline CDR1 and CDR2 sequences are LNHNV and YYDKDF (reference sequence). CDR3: CATSIPGTGGDGELFF. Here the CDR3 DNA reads TGTGCCACCAGCATCCCCGGGACAGGGGGTGACGGGGAGCTGTTTTTT.

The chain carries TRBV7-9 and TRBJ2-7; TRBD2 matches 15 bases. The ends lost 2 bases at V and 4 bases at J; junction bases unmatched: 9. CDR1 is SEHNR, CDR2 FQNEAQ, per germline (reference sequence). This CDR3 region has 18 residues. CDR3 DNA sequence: TGTGCCAGCAGCTTAACTTCCGGGACTAGCGGGAGGTCATACGAGCAGTACTTC. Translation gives CASSLTSGTSGRSYEQYF.

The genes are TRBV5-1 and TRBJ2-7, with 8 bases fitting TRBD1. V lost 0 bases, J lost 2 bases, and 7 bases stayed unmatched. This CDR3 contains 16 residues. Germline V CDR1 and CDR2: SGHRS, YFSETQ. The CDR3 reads CASSLVLMDRAYEQYF. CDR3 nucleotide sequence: TGCGCCAGCAGCTTGGTTCTTATGGACAGGGCCTACGAGCAGTACTTC. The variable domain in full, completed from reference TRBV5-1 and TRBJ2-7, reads KAGVTQTPRYLIKTRGQQVTLSCSPISGHRSVSWYQQTPGQGLQFLFEYFSETQRNKGNFPGRFSGRQFSNSRSEMNVSTLELGDSALYLCASSLVLMDRAYEQYFGPGTRLTVT.

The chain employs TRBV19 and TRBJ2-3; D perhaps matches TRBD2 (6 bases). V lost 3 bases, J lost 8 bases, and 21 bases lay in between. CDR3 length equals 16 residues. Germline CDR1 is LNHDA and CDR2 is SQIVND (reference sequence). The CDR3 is CASSITPGAVRGTQYF. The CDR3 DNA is TGTGCCAGTAGTATCACACCGGGAGCGGTTCGGGGTACGCAGTATTTT.

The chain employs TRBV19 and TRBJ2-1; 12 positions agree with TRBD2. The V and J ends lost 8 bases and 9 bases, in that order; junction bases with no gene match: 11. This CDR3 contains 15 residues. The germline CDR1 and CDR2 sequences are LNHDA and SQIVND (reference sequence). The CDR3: CASAPTSGSVREQFF. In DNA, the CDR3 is TGTGCCAGTGCCCCGACTAGCGGGAGTGTTCGTGAGCAGTTCTTC.

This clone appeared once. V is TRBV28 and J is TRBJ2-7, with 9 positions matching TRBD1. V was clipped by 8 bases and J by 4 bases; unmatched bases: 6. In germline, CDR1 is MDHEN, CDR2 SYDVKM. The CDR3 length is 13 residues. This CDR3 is CASRQGGRYEQYF. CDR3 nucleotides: TGTGCCAGCCGACAGGGGGGAAGGTACGAGCAGTACTTC.

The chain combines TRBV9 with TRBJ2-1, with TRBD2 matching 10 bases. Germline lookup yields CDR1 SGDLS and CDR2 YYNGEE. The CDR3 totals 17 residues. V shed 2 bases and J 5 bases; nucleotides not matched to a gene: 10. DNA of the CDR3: TGTGCCAGCAGCGTCAGCTCCGGGACTAGCGCCCACAATGAGCAGTTCTTC. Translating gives CASSVSSGTSAHNEQFF.

CDR3 nucleotides: TGTGCCAGCTCACCAAGTCACCTCCGGGGCTACACCTTC. Its protein product is CASSPSHLRGYTF. V is TRBV18 and J is TRBJ1-2; no reliable D call. The V and J ends lost 2 bases and 8 bases respectively, with 12 bases between them. Germline lookup yields CDR1 KGHSH and CDR2 LQKENI. This CDR3 has 13 residues.

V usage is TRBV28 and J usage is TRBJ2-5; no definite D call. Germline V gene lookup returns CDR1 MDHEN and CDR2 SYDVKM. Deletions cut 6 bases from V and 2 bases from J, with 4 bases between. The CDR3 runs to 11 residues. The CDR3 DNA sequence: TGTGCCAGCAGCCGGCAAGAGACCCAGTACTTC. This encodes CASSRQETQYF. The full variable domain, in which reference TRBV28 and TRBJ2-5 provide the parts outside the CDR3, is DVKVTQSSRYLVKRTGEKVFLECVQDMDHENMFWYRQDPGLGLRLIYFSYDVKMKEKGDIPEGYSVSREKKERFSLILESASTNQTSMYLCASSRQETQYFGPGTRLLVL.

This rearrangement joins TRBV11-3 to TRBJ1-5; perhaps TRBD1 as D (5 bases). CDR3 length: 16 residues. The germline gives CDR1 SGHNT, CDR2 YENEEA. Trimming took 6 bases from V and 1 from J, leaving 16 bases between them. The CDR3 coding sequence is TGTGCCAGCAGTCGGGGGGGAGGACAAAGCAATCAGCCCCAGCATTTT. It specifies CASSRGGGQSNQPQHF.

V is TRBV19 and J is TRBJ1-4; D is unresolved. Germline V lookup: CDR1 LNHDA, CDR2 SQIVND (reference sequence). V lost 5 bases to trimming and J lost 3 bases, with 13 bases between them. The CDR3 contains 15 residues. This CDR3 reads CASSPQEWANEKLFF. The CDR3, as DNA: TGTGCCAGTAGTCCCCAGGAGTGGGCTAATGAAAAACTGTTTTTT.

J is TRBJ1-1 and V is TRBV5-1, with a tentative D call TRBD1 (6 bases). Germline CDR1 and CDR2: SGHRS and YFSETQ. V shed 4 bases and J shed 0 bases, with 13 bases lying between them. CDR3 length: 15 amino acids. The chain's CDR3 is CASSGRTAMNTEAFF. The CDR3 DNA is TGCGCCAGCAGCGGACGGACAGCCATGAACACTGAAGCTTTCTTT.

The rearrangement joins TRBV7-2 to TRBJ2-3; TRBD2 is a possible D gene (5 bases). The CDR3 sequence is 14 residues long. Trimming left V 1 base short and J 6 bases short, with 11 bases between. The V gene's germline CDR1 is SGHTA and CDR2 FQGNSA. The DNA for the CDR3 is TGTGCCAGCAGCTTAGGACACGGGGTGGATACGCAGTATTTT. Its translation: CASSLGHGVDTQYF.

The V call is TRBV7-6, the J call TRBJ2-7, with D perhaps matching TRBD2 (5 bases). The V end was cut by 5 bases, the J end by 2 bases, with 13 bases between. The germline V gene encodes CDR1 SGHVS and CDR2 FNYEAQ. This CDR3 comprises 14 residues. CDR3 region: CASSQSEGTYEQYF. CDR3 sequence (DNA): TGTGCCAGCAGCCAGAGCGAGGGCACCTACGAGCAGTACTTC.